This T cell receptor (beta chain) was profiled in a study of blood T cell repertoires in COVID-19. The wider study: The analysed material was cDNA or gDNA that came from T cells, B-cell-depleted T cells, or PBMCs.

V shed 5 bases and J shed 7 bases, with 10 bases lying between them. The CDR3 spans 12 residues. The germline CDR1 and CDR2 sequences are LGHNT and FRNRAP. Repertoires were generated with immunoSEQ multiplex PCR, while TCRdb's copy carries only in-frame clones and drops some. The table records under 450,000 clones, around 87% of them present only once. Those enrolled, adults aged roughly 18 to 89 years, came from around 24 US areas. The study counted Cohort 3 donors as recovered given two negative PCRs, clearance, or symptom resolution. The sequence was collected from a young man who had recovered from COVID-19. The chain is built from TRBV12-5 and TRBJ2-3; D may be TRBD1 (5 bases). The material sequenced was PBMCs or T cells enriched from blood (not recorded which). The CDR3 protein is CASGPDSYTQYF. CDR3 nucleotide sequence: TGTGCTAGTGGTCCTGACAGCTATACGCAGTATTTT.